These T cell receptor beta chains were read from a single sample in a study of shared clonotypes between healthy human individuals. Some clones are missing from TCRdb's copy, which holds only in-frame ones; the method was immunoSEQ multiplex PCR. The sample records about 360,000 clones, less than 75% being singletons. The sequencing sample was made of memory CD4+ T cells sorted from blood. The receptors shown here come from a young man in good health. CDR3s include the opening cysteine and the closing phenylalanine or tryptophan. The D gene is left open where the match is weak. For some rows the clone size is stated as once, few or many, or as a class when expanded; others skip it.

CASRRNNREEETQYF	TGTGCCAGCAGACGAAACAACAGGGAGGAGGAGACCCAGTACTTC	NA	NA	TRBV4-2	TRBJ2-5
CASSLDTHGLAGSDEQFF	TGCGCCAGCAGCTTGGATACCCACGGGCTAGCGGGTAGCGATGAGCAGTTCTTC	TRBD2	NA	TRBV5-1	TRBJ2-1
CASSRQFYEQYF	TGTGCCAGCAGCCGACAGTTTTACGAGCAGTACTTC	NA	NA	TRBV2	TRBJ2-7
CASSVSGAGEQYF	TGTGCCAGCAGCGTTAGTGGGGCGGGCGAGCAGTACTTC	NA	NA	TRBV9	TRBJ2-7
CASTPYWELFF	TGTGCCAGCACCCCCTACTGGGAGCTGTTTTTT	NA	NA	TRBV27	TRBJ2-2
CASSPALAGNPEDEQYF	TGTGCCAGCAGCCCTGCACTAGCGGGGAACCCCGAAGACGAGCAGTACTTC	TRBD2	NA	TRBV5-4	TRBJ2-7
CASSNPPVPEKAFF	TGTGCCAGTAGCAACCCCCCGGTCCCGGAGAAAGCTTTCTTT	NA	many	TRBV19	TRBJ1-1
CSATRPSGMFF	TGCAGTGCAACCCGGCCCAGCGGGATGTTCTTC	TRBD2	NA	TRBV20-1	TRBJ2-1
CASSSQGDTQYF	TGTGCCAGCAGCTCTCAGGGAGATACGCAGTATTTT	NA	once	TRBV7-9	TRBJ2-3
CASSQNGIGEQYF	TGCGCCAGCAGCCAAAACGGTATAGGCGAGCAGTACTTC	NA	NA	TRBV4-1	TRBJ2-7
CASSPAGTGFGSYEQYF	TGTGCCAGCAGTCCGGCCGGGACAGGGTTTGGATCCTACGAGCAGTACTTC	TRBD1	many	TRBV2	TRBJ2-7
CAWRVRTSEQFF	TGTGCCTGGAGGGTCAGAACGTCTGAGCAGTTCTTC	NA	few	TRBV30	TRBJ2-1
CASSLAWLDHTGELFF	TGCGCCAGCAGCTTGGCTTGGCTAGACCACACCGGGGAGCTGTTTTTT	NA	NA	TRBV5-1	TRBJ2-2
CASSWDKVSTNEKLFF	TGTGCCAGCAGTTGGGACAAGGTTTCGACTAATGAAAAACTGTTTTTT	NA	NA	TRBV2	TRBJ1-4
CASSVGLAGGASSYEQYF	TGTGCCAGCAGCGTTGGACTAGCGGGAGGGGCAAGCTCCTACGAGCAGTACTTC	TRBD2	NA	TRBV9	TRBJ2-7
CASSEVRPSGANVLTF	TGTGCCAGCAGTGAAGTAAGGCCCTCTGGGGCCAACGTCCTGACTTTC	NA	once	TRBV6-1	TRBJ2-6
CASSPRSGRENSYEQYF	TGTGCCAGCTCGCCCCGATCCGGACGGGAAAACTCCTACGAGCAGTACTTC	NA	NA	TRBV18	TRBJ2-7
CANSAQGRKPYGYTF	TGTGCCAACAGCGCACAGGGGAGGAAACCCTATGGCTACACCTTC	TRBD1	NA	TRBV9	TRBJ1-2
CASSLDSGQGRRGKGYTF	TGTGCCAGCAGCTTGGACTCTGGCCAGGGGCGCAGAGGGAAGGGCTACACCTTC	NA	NA	TRBV5-6	TRBJ1-2
CASSVGSRQGNIQYF	TGTGCCAGCAGCGTAGGGTCCCGACAGGGAAACATTCAGTACTTC	TRBD1	NA	TRBV9	TRBJ2-4
CASSFPRQGSHEQYF	TGTGCCAGCAGTTTTCCAAGACAGGGGTCCCACGAGCAGTACTTC	TRBD1	few	TRBV28	TRBJ2-7
CASSFGSMPGGGSQFF	TGCGCCAGCAGCTTCGGATCCATGCCAGGGGGAGGGTCGCAGTTCTTC	NA	NA	TRBV5-1	TRBJ2-1
CASSQQSLFYNEQFF	TGCGCCAGCAGCCAACAGAGTTTGTTCTACAATGAGCAGTTCTTC	NA	NA	TRBV4-1	TRBJ2-1
CASSGPSESSYEQYF	TGTGCCAGTAGTGGGCCTAGCGAAAGCTCCTACGAGCAGTACTTC	NA	NA	TRBV19	TRBJ2-7
CASSVGGGSGELFF	TGTGCCAGCAGCGTGGGAGGGGGCAGCGGGGAGCTGTTTTTT	NA	NA	TRBV9	TRBJ2-2
CASSLGESSTDTQYF	TGTGCCAGCAGCTTAGGGGAGAGCAGCACAGATACGCAGTATTTT	NA	NA	TRBV7-9	TRBJ2-3
CASSPQYEQYF	TGTGCCAGCTCCCCCCAGTACGAGCAGTACTTC	NA	once	TRBV18	TRBJ2-7
CSVESLLGQGRVAGYTDTQYF	TGCAGCGTTGAAAGCCTCCTCGGACAGGGTAGGGTAGCGGGTTACACAGATACGCAGTATTTT	NA	NA	TRBV29-1	TRBJ2-3
CASSLGEGTIGEQYF	TGTGCCAGCAGCTTGGGTGAGGGTACTATAGGCGAGCAGTACTTC	NA	NA	TRBV5-5	TRBJ2-7
CASSPGDSSSYNEQFF	TGTGCCAGCAGCCCCGGGGACTCTAGCTCCTACAATGAGCAGTTCTTC	NA	NA	TRBV9	TRBJ2-1
CASSHTEGYEQYF	TGTGCCAGCAGCCACACCGAAGGGTACGAGCAGTACTTC	NA	NA	TRBV7-2	TRBJ2-7
CASSARPGPSDTQYF	TGTGCCAGCAGCGCAAGACCGGGACCATCAGATACGCAGTATTTT	NA	NA	TRBV7-2	TRBJ2-3
CASSSLNEQFF	TGCGCCAGCAGCTCCCTCAATGAGCAGTTCTTC	NA	NA	TRBV10-2	TRBJ2-1
CASSFGGAVETQYF	TGCGCCAGCAGCTTTGGGGGGGCGGTCGAGACCCAGTACTTC	NA	NA	TRBV5-1	TRBJ2-5
CASSFSTGGVGNTIYF	TGCGCCAGCAGTTTTTCTACAGGGGGCGTTGGAAACACCATATATTTT	TRBD1	NA	TRBV5-1	TRBJ1-3
CASSVAVAQGEQYF	TGTGCCAGCAGCGTCGCCGTTGCACAAGGGGAGCAGTACTTC	NA	NA	TRBV9	TRBJ2-7
CASSLGNPNNEQFF	TGTGCCAGCAGCTTAGGTAATCCGAACAATGAGCAGTTCTTC	NA	NA	TRBV5-8	TRBJ2-1
CASSELFSGNTIYF	TGTGCCAGCAGTGAACTCTTCTCTGGAAACACCATATATTTT	NA	NA	TRBV6-1	TRBJ1-3
CASSWGQGMQETQYF	TGTGCCAGCAGTTGGGGACAGGGCATGCAAGAGACCCAGTACTTC	TRBD1	many	TRBV28	TRBJ2-5
CSAQGPKDTQYF	TGCAGCGCCCAAGGGCCAAAAGATACGCAGTATTTT	NA	NA	TRBV29-1	TRBJ2-3
CASTEGQGRPPLYGYTF	TGTGCCAGCACCGAGGGTCAGGGACGCCCCCCTCTATATGGCTACACCTTC	NA	NA	TRBV2	TRBJ1-2
CASSIDRRGTEAFF	TGTGCCAGCTCCATAGACCGACGCGGGACTGAAGCTTTCTTT	NA	NA	TRBV18	TRBJ1-1
CASSPHTGQANYGYTF	TGTGCCAGCAGTCCCCATACCGGACAGGCTAACTATGGCTACACCTTC	TRBD1	once	TRBV27	TRBJ1-2
CASSAGLYTEAFF	TGTGCCAGCAGTGCAGGGTTATACACTGAAGCTTTCTTT	NA	once	TRBV6-1	TRBJ1-1
CASSMWGSSYEQYF	TGTGCCAGTAGTATGTGGGGAAGCTCCTACGAGCAGTACTTC	NA	NA	TRBV19	TRBJ2-7
CASSYGTGWNEKLFF	TGTGCCAGCAGTTACGGGACAGGGTGGAACGAAAAACTGTTTTTT	TRBD1	NA	TRBV6-5	TRBJ1-4
CASSDLGTYRGYTF	TGTGCCAGCAGTGACTTGGGGACTTATCGCGGCTACACCTTC	NA	NA	TRBV28	TRBJ1-2
CASSEWTGDGKETQYF	TGTGCCAGCAGTGAATGGACAGGGGATGGAAAAGAGACCCAGTACTTC	TRBD1	few	TRBV6-1	TRBJ2-5